The sequence of this T cell receptor (beta chain) was determined in a study of shared clonotypes between healthy human individuals. Only in-frame clones appear in the TCRdb table, and some are missing; sequencing was by immunoSEQ multiplex PCR. The table shows 550,000 to 650,000 clones, with approximately 96% occurring only once. Germline CDR1 is LNHDA and CDR2 is SQIVND (reference sequence). With 3 bases clipped from V and 0 bases from J, the junction kept 2 bases outside the gene matches. This CDR3 contains 16 residues. Naivety among CD8 cells was defined by CD45RO negativity and positive CCR7 selection, thereby excluding terminally differentiated effector memory CD45RA+ cells.

Sequencing was done on a sample of naive CD8+ T cells sorted from blood. This sequence was found in a young woman in good health. The V gene is TRBV19, the J gene TRBJ1-4; TRBD1 matches 9 bases. CDR3 DNA sequence: TGTGCCAGTAGTATTGGGACAGGGACAACTAATGAAAAACTGTTTTTT. Translating gives CASSIGTGTTNEKLFF.